This record covers a single T cell receptor beta chain. Researchers ran the PCR with 60 Vbeta and 13 Jbeta primers. The protocol was immunoSEQ multiplex PCR, while the TCRdb copy is restricted to in-frame clones and leaves out a portion. The repertoire holds roughly 120,000 clones, around 76% seen once, with about 12% in the top ten. These data come from a study of cytomegalovirus exposure and HLA in healthy donors. From germline, CDR1 is LGHNA and CDR2 YSLEER. Losses at the gene ends were 0 bases for V and 0 bases for J; bases not matched to a gene: 1. There are 16 residues in the CDR3. The sequencing sample was made of PBMCs. V usage is TRBV4-3 and J usage is TRBJ2-1; TRBD2 matches at 8 bases. The TCR comes from a woman in her fifties or sixties in good health and CMV-seropositive. In DNA form, the CDR3 reads TGCGCCAGCAGCCAAGAAAGCGGGGGCTCCTACAATGAGCAGTTCTTC. Translating gives CASSQESGGSYNEQFF.